These 4 T cell receptor beta chains originate from one sample sequenced in a study of cytomegalovirus exposure and HLA in healthy donors. 13 Jbeta primers and 60 Vbeta primers were used for the PCR. Assay: immunoSEQ multiplex PCR; the TCRdb copy retains only in-frame clones and omits some. This sample has 150,000 to 200,000 clones, with over 75% found just once. Sample: PBMCs. The receptors come from a woman aged 45 to 65 in good health and CMV-seronegative.

The chain couples TRBV18 to TRBJ1-5, with 9 nucleotides matching TRBD1. J lost 7 bases, V lost 1 base, and 8 bases had no gene match. CDR1 is KGHSH, CDR2 LQKENI, per germline. The CDR3 length is 16 residues. The CDR3 protein is CASSPLPLGQGQPQHF. The CDR3 nucleotides read TGTGCCAGCTCACCACTCCCGTTGGGACAGGGACAGCCCCAGCATTTT.

The V call is TRBV6-5, the J call TRBJ1-4, with 7 bases that match TRBD1. This CDR3 region has 15 residues. Germline V gene sequence: CDR1 MNHEY, CDR2 SVGAGI. The ends lost 7 bases at V and 4 bases at J; junction bases unmatched: 9. Here the CDR3 DNA reads TGTGCCAGCAAAATGACAGGGAACGATAATGAAAAACTGTTTTTT. Its protein is CASKMTGNDNEKLFF.

The V gene is TRBV5-1, the J gene TRBJ2-5, with D possibly TRBD2 on 6 matching bases. V was clipped by 2 bases and J by 3 bases, with 11 bases between them. This CDR3 contains 14 residues. Germline CDR1 and CDR2: SGHRS and YFSETQ. The CDR3 DNA follows: TGCGCCAGCAGCTTTCTAGCGACTGAAGAGACCCAGTACTTC. It encodes CASSFLATEETQYF.

This clone was detected once. The V and J genes are TRBV5-1 and TRBJ1-1, with D hard to call. V dropped 0 bases and J dropped 0 bases, with 9 bases sitting between them. From germline, CDR1 is SGHRS and CDR2 YFSETQ. CDR3 size: 15 residues. CDR3 DNA: TGCGCCAGCAGCTTGGGATCTGGCCTGAACACTGAAGCTTTCTTT. Protein product: CASSLGSGLNTEAFF.